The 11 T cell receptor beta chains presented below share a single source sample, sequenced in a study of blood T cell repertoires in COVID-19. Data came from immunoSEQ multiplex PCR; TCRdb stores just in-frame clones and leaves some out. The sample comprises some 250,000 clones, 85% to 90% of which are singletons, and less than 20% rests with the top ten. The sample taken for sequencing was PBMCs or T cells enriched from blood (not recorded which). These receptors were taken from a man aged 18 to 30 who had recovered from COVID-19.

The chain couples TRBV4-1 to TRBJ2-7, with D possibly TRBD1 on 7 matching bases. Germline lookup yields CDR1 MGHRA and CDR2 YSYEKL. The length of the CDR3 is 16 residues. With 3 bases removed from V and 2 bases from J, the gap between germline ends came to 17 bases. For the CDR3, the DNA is TGCGCCAGCAGCCAGGGGGGATTAGGACAGGCCTACGAGCAGTACTTC. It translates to CASSQGGLGQAYEQYF.

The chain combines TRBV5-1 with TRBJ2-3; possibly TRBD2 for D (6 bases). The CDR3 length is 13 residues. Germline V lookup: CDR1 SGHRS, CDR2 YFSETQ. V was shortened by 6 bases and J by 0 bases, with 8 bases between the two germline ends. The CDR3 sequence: CASKSGSTDTQYF. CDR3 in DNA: TGCGCCAGCAAGAGCGGGAGCACAGATACGCAGTATTTT.

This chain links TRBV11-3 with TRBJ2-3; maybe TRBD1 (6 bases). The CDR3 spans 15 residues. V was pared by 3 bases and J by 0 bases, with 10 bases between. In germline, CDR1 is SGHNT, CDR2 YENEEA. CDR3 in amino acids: CASSFRGRSTDTQYF. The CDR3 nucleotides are TGTGCCAGCAGCTTCAGGGGCAGAAGCACAGATACGCAGTATTTT.

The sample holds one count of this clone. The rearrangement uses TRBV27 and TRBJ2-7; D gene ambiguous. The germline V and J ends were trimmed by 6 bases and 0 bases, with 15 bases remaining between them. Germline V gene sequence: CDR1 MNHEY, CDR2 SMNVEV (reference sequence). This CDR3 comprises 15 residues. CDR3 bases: TGTGCCAGCAGCCCTCGGTCGAACCCCTCCTACGAGCAGTACTTC. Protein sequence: CASSPRSNPSYEQYF.

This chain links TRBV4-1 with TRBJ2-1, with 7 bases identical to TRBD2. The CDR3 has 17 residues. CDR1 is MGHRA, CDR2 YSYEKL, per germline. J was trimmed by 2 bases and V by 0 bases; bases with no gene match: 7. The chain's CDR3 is CASSQDMASGTYNEQFF. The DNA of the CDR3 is TGCGCCAGCAGCCAAGATATGGCTAGCGGAACCTACAATGAGCAGTTCTTC.

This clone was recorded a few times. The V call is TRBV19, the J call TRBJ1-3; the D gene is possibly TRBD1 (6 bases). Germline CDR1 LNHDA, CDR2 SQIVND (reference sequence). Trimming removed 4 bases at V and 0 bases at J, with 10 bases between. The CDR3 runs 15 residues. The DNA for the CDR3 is TGTGCCAGTAGTACAAGACAGGCCTCTGGAAACACCATATATTTT. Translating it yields CASSTRQASGNTIYF.

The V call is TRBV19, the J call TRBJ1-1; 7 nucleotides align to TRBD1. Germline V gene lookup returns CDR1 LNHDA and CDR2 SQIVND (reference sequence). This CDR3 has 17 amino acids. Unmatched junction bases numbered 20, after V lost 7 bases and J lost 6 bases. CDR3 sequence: CASTHLTGPLISAEAFF. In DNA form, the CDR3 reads TGTGCCAGTACCCATCTGACAGGGCCCTTGATCAGCGCTGAAGCTTTCTTT.

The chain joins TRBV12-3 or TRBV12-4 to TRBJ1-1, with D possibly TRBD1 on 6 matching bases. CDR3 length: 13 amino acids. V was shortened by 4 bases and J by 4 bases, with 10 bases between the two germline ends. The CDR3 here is CASSYGRGTEAFF. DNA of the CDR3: TGTGCCAGCAGTTATGGCAGGGGCACTGAAGCTTTCTTT.

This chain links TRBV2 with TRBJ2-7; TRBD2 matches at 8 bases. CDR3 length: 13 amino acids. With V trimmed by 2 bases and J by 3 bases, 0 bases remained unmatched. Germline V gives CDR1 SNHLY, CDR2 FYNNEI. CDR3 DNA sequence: TGTGCCAGCAGTGAACGGGAGGGCTACGAGCAGTACTTC. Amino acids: CASSEREGYEQYF. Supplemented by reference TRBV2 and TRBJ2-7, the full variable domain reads EPEVTQTPSHQVTQMGQEVILRCVPISNHLYFYWYRQILGQKVEFLVSFYNNEISEKSEIFDDQFSVERPDGSNFTLKIRSTKLEDSAMYFCASSEREGYEQYFGPGTRLTVT.

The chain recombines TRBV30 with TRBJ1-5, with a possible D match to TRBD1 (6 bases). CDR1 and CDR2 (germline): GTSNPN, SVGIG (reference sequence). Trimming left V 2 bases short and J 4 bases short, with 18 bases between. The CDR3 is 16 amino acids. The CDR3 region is CAWSPTSIQGNQPQHF. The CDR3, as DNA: TGTGCCTGGAGTCCAACTTCGATCCAGGGGAATCAGCCCCAGCATTTT.

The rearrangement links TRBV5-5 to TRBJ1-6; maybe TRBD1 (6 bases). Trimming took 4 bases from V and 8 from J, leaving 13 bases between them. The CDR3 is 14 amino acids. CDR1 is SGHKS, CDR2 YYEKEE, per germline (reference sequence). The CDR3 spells CASSLGTRYSPLHF. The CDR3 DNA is TGTGCCAGCAGCCTCGGGACACGGTATTCACCCCTCCACTTT.